This T cell receptor beta chain was identified in a study of blood T cell repertoires in COVID-19. Turning to the study itself: Donors in the United States, Italy and Spain gave samples during acute or convalescent COVID-19.

V dropped 7 bases and J dropped 2; count of bases not matched to a gene: 14. From germline, CDR1 is MDHEN and CDR2 SYDVKM. The CDR3 loop spans 17 amino acids. Authors' methods: By means of reference gene primer amplification, nucleated cell counts were estimated. The repertoire was sequenced with immunoSEQ multiplex PCR; TCRdb's copy has only in-frame clones and lacks some. V and J calls and clone size are given by that table; D and trimming were obtained from the DNA. Here the sample spans 150,000 to 200,000 clones, 80% to 90% being singletons. This sequence joins TRBV28 and TRBJ2-7, with TRBD1 identical over 10 bases. The sequencing input was peripheral blood. The sequence came from a man in his sixties with acute or convalescent COVID-19. CDR3 sequence: CASITDRGPIRTYEQYF. CDR3 DNA sequence: TGTGCCAGCATTACCGACAGGGGGCCCATCCGGACCTACGAGCAGTACTTC.